Listed below are T cell receptor beta chains from one sample, sequenced in a study of T and B cells in COVID-19 patients. Using its own MiXCR run on the multiplex PCR reads, TCRdb lists one record per CDR3 protein. The repertoire includes 5,500 to 8,000 distinct CDR3 sequences, around 32% of them detected once, and roughly a quarter sits in the top ten. The sequencing input was blood. The receptors stem from a human donor who had recovered from COVID-19. The conserved cysteine and the conserved F or W are not part of the CDR3 here. The D gene is left open where the match is weak.

d_gene	v_gene	CDR3aa
.	TRBV6-1	ATGGTPYGYT
.	TRBV29-1	SVGYKGGNEQY
.	TRBV11-1	ASSLAEPTLSYNEQF
.	TRBV6-2/TRBV6-3	ASRFGTSSYNEQF
.	TRBV6-5	ASSPMRGGGYGYT
.	TRBV12-3/TRBV12-4	ASSTGTGNTIY
.	TRBV20-1	SAAGTNTGELF
TRBD2	TRBV27	ASSFTSGGWDTQY
.	TRBV29-1	SPGTSNQPQH
.	TRBV12-3/TRBV12-4	ASSFSATEAF